This T cell receptor beta chain appears in the sequencing data of a study of graft-versus-host responses after intestinal transplantation (dated by TCRdb to about 2021). About the investigation overall: The transplants that recipients got were multivisceral, liver-intestinal, or isolated intestinal. Every recipient was given anti-thymocyte globulin induction, then maintenance tacrolimus and steroids for 2 to 3 years. Graft-versus-host and host-versus-graft alloreactive T cell clones were tracked in the graft, circulation and bone marrow after intestinal transplantation using bulk TCR-beta CDR3 sequencing. Alloreactive clones were identified by sequencing pre-transplant mixed lymphocyte reaction products and comparing these products with unstimulated pre-transplant donor and recipient T cells. The cohort enrolled about two dozen intestinal transplant recipients including one retransplant, and a few patients lacking pretransplant specimens were excluded. Donor T cell macrochimerism was defined as a peak of at least 4% donor T cells among recipient peripheral blood mononuclear cells. Rather than going through the commercial service, samples from a few later patients were sequenced in-house on an Illumina MiSeq and processed with MiXCR.

This clone is a singleton in its sample. Its antigen is unknown. Base qualities are not recorded, but no much larger clone differs from it by a single base. Points the paper makes about the study in general: GvH clones turned up in recipient bone marrow, with some appearing earlier in ileal mucosa or blood, a pattern consistent with an intestinal mucosal origin. Early after transplant, declines in HvG clones were associated with peak levels of circulating GvH clones. Conclusions were limited by the relatively low number and heterogeneity of intestinal transplant patients. High GvH to HvG T cell clonal ratios were observed in the allografts of patients with donor T cell macrochimerism.

Sample time point, as interpreted from the label and publication: cells obtained before transplantation from donor or recipient. CD3+CD4+ and CD3+CD8+ populations were FACS-sorted from unstimulated pre-transplant donor and recipient cells taken from spleen or lymph nodes. Library preparation was by the immunoSEQ multiplex PCR assay. For most patients, genomic DNA was isolated with the Qiagen DNeasy Blood and Tissue Kit and shipped frozen to Adaptive Biotechnologies for TCR sequencing. Adaptive Biotechnologies carried out high-throughput TCR-beta CDR3 sequencing of genomic DNA for most patients. In the authors' own workflow: Adaptive's ImmunoSEQ software supplied the TCR sequencing data for approximately 18 patients, while MiXCR and VDJtools were used to process a few other patients. CD4 versus CD8 sorting errors were corrected by removing sequences found in both subsets at a frequency ratio below 5:1. CDR3 nucleotide sequences shared between donor and recipient were removed because their origin could not be assigned. To be classed as alloreactive, a clone needed at least 2-fold expansion over unstimulated cells and a minimum CFSE-low frequency of 0.002% (template counts) or 0.001% (read counts). Mappable clones were those detected in sequenced pre-transplant spleen, lymph node, or MLR CFSE-low populations of the donor or recipient. The cumulative frequency of alloreactive clones was calculated as a percentage of all sequences, weighted by copy number. TCRdb holds this immuneACCESS table with in-frame rearrangements only. Some clones are missing; in checked studies, unresolved V genes explain under half, and the rest has no known cause. V and J calls plus clone size are reproduced from that table; the DNA served to infer D and trimming. The sample contains tens of thousands of clones, over 85% of them found a single time. In total, the top ten clones hold around 0.51% of the sample.

There are 16 amino acids in the CDR3, from cysteine to phenylalanine inclusive. CDR3 DNA only is kept here, 48 bases in frame from base 1. CDR1 and CDR2, per the germline V gene, are MGHRA and YSYEKL. Clipping removes 4 bases from V and 6 bases from J, with 13 as the unmatched junction base count. This sequence uses TRBV4-1 and TRBJ2-3; the junction holds 7 bases that match TRBD1. This TCR was sampled from a human donor who received an intestinal transplant. The source material was unstimulated CD8+ T cells sorted from spleen or lymph node cells, sampled before intestinal transplant. The DNA sequence follows: TGCGCCAGCAGCCCGCCGTGGACAGGTTTGAAGGATACGCAGTATTTT. This gives the protein CASSPPWTGLKDTQYF.